Here is one TCR beta chain with its context. Its target is unknown. The data are from a study of T-cell memory formation after mild COVID-19. The overall study: The two donors had largely donor-specific TCR clusters.

In TCRdb, the 5' RACE reads were re-called with MiXCR into one record per CDR3 protein. The sample holds around 310,000 distinct CDR3 sequences; 20% to 25% are singletons and the top ten take approximately 22%. Study-level findings and limits: The main location of contracting CD4+ clones was CM and EM, and that of contracting CD8+ clones was EMRA. Pre-infection memory showed some responding clones, and this suggested that cross-reactive memory joined.

Sequencing was carried out using PBMCs or a T cell subset sorted from them (not recorded which). The source is a young man who had mild COVID-19 (a few samples of this study predate the infection). Cell type and time point are not known.

CDR3 protein: CASSPLANAGNTIYF. The CDR3 DNA is TGTGCCAGCAGTCCTTTGGCGAACGCCGGAAACACCATATATTTT. This rearrangement joins TRBV28 to TRBJ1-3; no clear D gene. Trimming took 5 bases from V and 4 from J, leaving 15 bases between them. The germline gives CDR1 MDHEN, CDR2 SYDVKM. The length of the CDR3 is 15 residues.